One and the same sample provided the 12 T cell receptor beta chains below, sequenced in a study of vaccination effects on CD4 cells after COVID-19. Clones were sequenced by immunoSEQ multiplex PCR, and TCRdb holds only the in-frame ones, with some missing. The profile covers 25,000 to 30,000 clones, with roughly 79% appearing a single time and about 6.5% taken by the ten largest. ViraFEST used viral peptide pools to expand antigen-specific CD4+ T cells before sequencing. The authors isolated CD4+ T cells after 10 days of culture. Each participant was given two doses of one vaccine (BNT162b2 or mRNA-1273). These receptors are not linked to any known antigen. The specimen comprised CD4+ T cells from PBMCs cultured with SARS-CoV-2 spike peptides, sampled after COVID-19 vaccination. Every receptor here comes from a human donor who received a COVID-19 vaccine. Some clones in this sample may be carry-over from other donors' samples.

The V call is TRBV19, the J call TRBJ1-3; D possibly corresponds to TRBD1 (6 bases). There are 16 residues in the CDR3. The germline V gene encodes CDR1 LNHDA and CDR2 SQIVND (reference sequence). Between the trimmed V and J ends, which lost 5 bases and 4 bases, there was a span of 18 bases. This chain's CDR3 is CASSLTPGHRGNTIYF. The CDR3 DNA reads TGTGCCAGTAGTTTAACACCGGGACACCGAGGAAACACCATATATTTT.

The CDR3 reads CASRRDRGSYEQYV. DNA of the CDR3: TGTGCCAGCAGGCGGGACAGGGGGTCTTACGAGCAGTACGTC. The V and J genes are TRBV5-4 and TRBJ2-7; 11 nucleotides line up with TRBD1. CDR1 is SGHNT, CDR2 YYREEE, per germline (reference sequence). The CDR3 consists of 14 residues. Unmatched junction bases numbered 5, after V lost 5 bases and J lost 4 bases.

The CDR3 loop is CASSLQQGVWTEAFF. The DNA of the CDR3 is TGTGCCAGCTCCCTACAACAGGGCGTATGGACTGAAGCTTTCTTT. This chain uses TRBV18 with TRBJ1-1, with D maybe TRBD1 (6 bases). CDR3 length equals 15 residues. Trimming cost V 6 bases and J 5 bases, with 19 bases left between them. CDR1 is KGHSH, CDR2 LQKENI, per germline.

This chain joins TRBV18 and TRBJ1-1; TRBD1 matches at 8 bases. The CDR3 spans 13 residues. J gave up 6 bases and V 1 base, and 1 base lay outside the gene matches. Germline assignment: CDR1 KGHSH and CDR2 LQKENI. CDR3 sequence: CASSPQGQAEAFF. CDR3 coding DNA: TGTGCCAGCTCACCACAGGGACAGGCTGAAGCTTTCTTT.

The CDR3, as DNA: TGTGCCTGGAGTTGGGACAGGGACGAAAAACTGTTTTTT. Translating it yields CAWSWDRDEKLFF. This rearrangement joins TRBV30 to TRBJ1-4, with 9 nucleotides matching TRBD1. With V trimmed by 2 bases and J by 8 bases, 3 bases remained unmatched. There are 13 residues in the CDR3. CDR1 GTSNPN and CDR2 SVGIG come from the germline V gene (reference sequence).

The chain employs TRBV6-6 and TRBJ2-7; D is perhaps TRBD2 (5 bases). There are 14 residues in the CDR3. With 3 bases removed from V and 3 bases from J, the gap between germline ends came to 12 bases. Germline CDR1 and CDR2: MNHNY and SVGAGI (reference sequence). CDR3 nucleotide sequence: TGTGCCAGCAGTTATAAGGGAGAGGGCTACGAGCAGTACGTC. It specifies CASSYKGEGYEQYV.

This clone was picked up a small number of times. As DNA, the CDR3 is TGCGCCAGCAGCTTATCGGCTAGCGACACCGGGGAGCTGTTTTTT. This gives the protein CASSLSASDTGELFF. The V gene is TRBV5-1, the J gene TRBJ2-2; possibly TRBD2 for D (6 bases). Germline V gives CDR1 SGHRS, CDR2 YFSETQ. The CDR3 contains 15 residues. The V end was cut by 2 bases, the J end by 3 bases, with 11 bases between.

The rearrangement links TRBV24-1 to TRBJ2-5; D gene unclear. CDR3 size: 12 residues. Germline CDR1 reads KGHDR; CDR2 reads SFDVKD. Trimming shortened V by 9 bases and J by 3 bases, and 10 bases separated the two germline ends. CDR3 nucleotide sequence: TGTGCCACCTCGGGTAGGAAAGAGACCCAGTACTTC. As protein: CATSGRKETQYF.

The genes are TRBV20-1 and TRBJ2-3; unclear D gene. V lost 1 base and J lost 11, with 7 bases in between. The CDR3 has 10 amino acids. The germline V gene has CDR1 DFQATT and CDR2 SNEGSKA (reference sequence). CDR3 in DNA: TGCAGTGCTAGAGGAGTAGAGCAGTATTTT. This sequence encodes CSARGVEQYF.

J is TRBJ2-5 and V is TRBV7-3, with D possibly matching TRBD1 (6 bases). V lost 5 bases and J lost 5, with 12 bases in between. This CDR3 has 13 residues. Germline values: CDR1 SGHTA, CDR2 FQGTGA. Here the CDR3 DNA reads TGTGCCAGCAGCCGCACAGGGACGGAGACCCAGTACTTC. Its translation: CASSRTGTETQYF.

This CDR3 reads CASRGQGLGETQYF. As DNA, the CDR3 is TGTGCCAGCAGGGGACAGGGGTTGGGTGAGACCCAGTACTTC. The chain carries TRBV3-1 (or the pseudogene TRBV3-2) and TRBJ2-5; 10 positions agree with TRBD1. CDR1 and CDR2 (germline): LGHDT, YNNKEL (reference sequence). V lost 6 bases, J lost 5 bases, and 6 bases stayed unmatched. The CDR3 covers 14 residues.

A few counts support this clone. The chain combines TRBV6-5 with TRBJ1-4; TRBD1 agrees at 10 bases. The CDR3 runs 13 residues. Germline loops: CDR1 MNHEY, CDR2 SVGAGI. With V trimmed by 11 bases and J by 7 bases, 7 bases remained unmatched. In nucleotides, the CDR3 is TGTGCCCGGAAGGACAGGGGGACTGAAAAACTGTTTTTT. The encoded protein is CARKDRGTEKLFF.